One and the same sample provided the 2 T cell receptor beta chains below, sequenced in a study of Ad26.COV2.S vaccination and SARS-CoV-2 variants. Clones were sequenced by immunoSEQ multiplex PCR, and TCRdb holds only the in-frame ones, with some missing. The sample has 430,000 or so clones; roughly 89% are singletons. The treatment here: around 19 received Ad26.COV2.S at low or high dose, single or two shots; 5 received placebo; per-sample allocation not given. Sampling was performed 63 days after the first vaccine or placebo injection. Sequenced material: peripheral blood, taken in a trial of Ad26.COV2.S vaccine versus placebo. The receptor source for this set is a person between 18 and 60 years old who received the Ad26.COV2.S COVID-19 vaccine or a placebo.

The genes are TRBV27 and TRBJ1-2; TRBD1 agrees at 7 bases. The germline CDR1 and CDR2 sequences are MNHEY and SMNVEV (reference sequence). Trimming removed 6 bases from V and 2 bases from J; junction bases left unmatched: 3. The CDR3 has 13 residues. CDR3 in amino acids: CASSPGGNYGYTF. CDR3 coding DNA: TGTGCCAGCAGCCCAGGGGGAAACTATGGCTACACCTTC.

This clone was detected only a few times. The chain links TRBV7-3 to TRBJ2-1; 11 bases match TRBD2. V dropped 5 bases and J dropped 7; count of bases not matched to a gene: 10. The CDR3 length is 16 residues. The germline V gene has CDR1 SGHTA and CDR2 FQGTGA. Here the CDR3 DNA reads TGTGCCAGCAGCCCCTACCTAGCGGGGGGACTTAATGAGCAGTTCTTC. It encodes CASSPYLAGGLNEQFF.